The 2 T cell receptor beta chains below were found in one sample sequenced in a study of a mutant IDH1 vaccine in newly diagnosed glioma. These receptors lack a known antigen. Libraries were prepared by immunoSEQ multiplex PCR; TCRdb keeps only in-frame clonotypes and omits some of them. The sample lists about 40,000 clones, roughly 82% occurring once. The sample's time point: week 47, end of study. What each vaccine dose contained was 300 ug of mutant IDH1 20-mer peptide, accompanied by topical imiquimod. This sample comprised PBMCs, obtained from a glioma patient whose treatment included an IDH1 peptide vaccine. The receptors shown here come from a man aged 18 to 30 with glioma. Some clones in this sample may be carry-over from other donors' samples.

The chain recombines TRBV7-1 with TRBJ2-6; TRBD1 is a possible D gene (5 bases). TRBV7-1 is marked as an open reading frame, function uncertain. With 5 bases removed from V and 5 bases from J, the gap between germline ends came to 22 bases. CDR3 length: 18 amino acids. CDR3 DNA sequence: TGTGCCAGCAGCCGATGTGGACGAGGACAAAGTCGGGCCAACGTCCTGACTTTC. Its protein product is CASSRCGRGQSRANVLTF.

This sequence joins TRBV6-5 and TRBJ1-1, with D uncertain. V was cut by 11 bases and J by 1 base, with 8 bases left in between. This CDR3 is built from 11 residues. From germline, CDR1 is MNHEY and CDR2 SVGAGI. The chain's CDR3 is CASAGNTEAFF. CDR3 nucleotides: TGTGCCTCGGCAGGGAACACTGAAGCTTTCTTT.